This TCR beta chain appears in the sequencing data of a study of control samples from healthy donors and cancer patients. Germline assignment: CDR1 MGHRA and CDR2 YSYEKL. Trimming cost V 4 bases and J 7 bases, with 19 bases left between them. The CDR3 contains 16 residues. The protocol was immunoSEQ multiplex PCR, while the TCRdb copy is restricted to in-frame clones and leaves out a portion. The data show 120,000 or so clones, 80% to 95% seen once. The chain employs TRBV4-1 and TRBJ1-4; unclear D gene. The clonotype comes from a man aged 18 to 30 in good health. Sample: blood. CDR3 nucleotide sequence: TGCGCCAGCAGCCCCCACCGGGCAGAAGCTAGTGAAAAACTGTTTTTT. This encodes CASSPHRAEASEKLFF.